A single sample gave rise to the 26 T cell receptor beta chains below, sequenced in a study of T cells in Graves' hyperthyroidism and ophthalmopathy. Amplified TCR beta CDR3 regions derived from RNA transcripts. Researchers ran a first-round RT-PCR on the TCR CDR3 using the HTBI primer set. Each CDR3 protein is one row after TCRdb ran MiXCR on the multiplex PCR reads. The table has roughly 250,000 distinct CDR3 sequences, about 14% seen once; the top ten hold 10% to 15%. The source material was blood. The receptors stem from a middle-aged woman with Graves' hyperthyroidism that later progressed to Graves' ophthalmopathy.

The V and J genes are TRBV5-6 and TRBJ2-7; D is perhaps TRBD2 (5 bases). The length of the CDR3 is 16 residues. V lost 0 bases and J 2 bases, leaving 15 bases between the germline ends. In germline, CDR1 is SGHDT, CDR2 YYEEEE. As DNA, the CDR3 is TGTGCCAGCAGCTTGGTACCGGCGTTCGGGGCCTACGAGCAGTACTTC. Its translation is CASSLVPAFGAYEQYF.

V gene TRBV19 combines with J gene TRBJ2-3; 11 bases agree with TRBD2. The CDR3 covers 16 residues. The germline CDR1 and CDR2 sequences are LNHDA and SQIVND (reference sequence). V lost 4 bases, J lost 4 bases, and 7 bases stayed unmatched. The CDR3 DNA reads TGTGCCAGTAGTAGGAAGACTAGCGGGGCCTCAGATACGCAGTATTTT. Residues: CASSRKTSGASDTQYF.

This clonotype has at least ten counts. The gene calls are TRBV20-1 and TRBJ1-2; tentatively, D is TRBD1 (5 bases). This CDR3 region has 16 residues. Per the germline V gene, CDR1 is DFQATT and CDR2 is SNEGSKA (reference sequence). V lost 0 bases, J lost 1 base, and 15 bases lay in between. CDR3 region: CSARDLSGRLNYGYTF. The CDR3 region has the DNA TGCAGTGCTAGAGATCTTTCAGGGCGACTTAACTATGGCTACACCTTC.

V and J are TRBV7-9 and TRBJ2-1; tentative D call: TRBD2 (7 bases). V was clipped by 5 bases and J by 3 bases, with 17 bases between them. CDR3 length: 16 residues. Germline loops: CDR1 SEHNR, CDR2 FQNEAQ (reference sequence). The CDR3 loop is CASSQGGGRLYNEQFF. In nucleotides, the CDR3 is TGTGCCAGCAGCCAAGGGGGAGGGAGGCTCTACAATGAGCAGTTCTTC.

The rearrangement joins TRBV29-1 to TRBJ2-2; D is ambiguous. The germline CDR1 and CDR2 sequences are SQVTM and ANQGSEA. CDR3 size: 13 residues. The germline V and J ends were trimmed by 2 bases and 4 bases, with 8 bases remaining between them. DNA for the CDR3: TGCAGCGTTGAAAGGCAGCTCACCGGGGAGCTGTTTTTT. Translating it yields CSVERQLTGELFF.

CDR3 protein: CASSQGSTDQPQHF. The CDR3 nucleotides read TGTGCCAGCAGCCAAGGGAGTACGGATCAGCCCCAGCATTTT. The chain has TRBV7-9 and TRBJ1-5, with D uncertain. V lost 5 bases to trimming and J lost 5 bases, with 13 bases between them. CDR1 is SEHNR and CDR2 is FQNEAQ in the germline V gene (reference sequence). CDR3 length: 14 residues.

There are many counts of this clonotype. The rearrangement joins TRBV20-1 to TRBJ1-4; the D gene is possibly TRBD1 (6 bases). The germline V and J ends were trimmed by 0 bases and 3 bases, with 11 bases remaining between them. The CDR3 has 15 amino acids. Germline V gene lookup returns CDR1 DFQATT and CDR2 SNEGSKA (reference sequence). The CDR3 protein is CSARERGHPNEKLFF. In DNA, the CDR3 is TGCAGTGCTAGAGAACGGGGACATCCTAATGAAAAACTGTTTTTT.

The V gene is TRBV27, the J gene TRBJ2-5, with TRBD1 identical over 8 bases. J was trimmed by 5 bases and V by 2 bases; bases with no gene match: 4. The length of the CDR3 is 14 residues. CDR1 and CDR2 (germline): MNHEY, SMNVEV (reference sequence). CDR3 sequence: CASSLQGARETQYF. CDR3 sequence (DNA): TGTGCCAGCAGTTTACAGGGGGCTAGGGAGACCCAGTACTTC.

At least ten counts were recorded for this clonotype. The chain couples TRBV9 to TRBJ2-7, with D possibly being TRBD2 (5 bases). This CDR3 spans 15 amino acids. The V end was cut by 0 bases, the J end by 0 bases, with 10 bases between. Germline V gene data show CDR1 as SGDLS and CDR2 as YYNGEE. CDR3 sequence: CASSVGSGSSYEQYF. DNA for the CDR3: TGTGCCAGCAGCGTAGGGAGCGGTAGCTCCTACGAGCAGTACTTC.

This clonotype was counted at least ten times. V is TRBV5-1 and J is TRBJ1-4; 7 nucleotides line up with TRBD1. Germline V lookup: CDR1 SGHRS, CDR2 YFSETQ. This CDR3 contains 14 residues. V lost 0 bases, J lost 6 bases, and 2 bases stayed unmatched. CDR3 loop: CASSLEGGDEKLFF. The CDR3 coding sequence is TGCGCCAGCAGCTTGGAAGGGGGCGATGAAAAACTGTTTTTT.

This chain connects TRBV28 to TRBJ1-2; the D gene is possibly TRBD1 (6 bases). This CDR3 contains 14 residues. Germline V gene data show CDR1 as MDHEN and CDR2 as SYDVKM. Trimming took 5 bases from V and 4 from J, leaving 14 bases between them. CDR3 nucleotides: TGTGCCAGCAGTATGGGGGACAACTTCTATGGCTACACCTTC. It codes for CASSMGDNFYGYTF.

The chain has TRBV29-1 and TRBJ1-1; 7 positions match TRBD1. The trim removed 3 bases at V and 4 bases at J, leaving 5 bases unmatched. The CDR3 length is 13 residues. Germline CDR1 is SQVTM and CDR2 is ANQGSEA. CDR3 nucleotide sequence: TGCAGCGTTGAGAGGCAGGGGGTCACTGAAGCTTTCTTT. It translates to CSVERQGVTEAFF.

This clonotype was detected ten times or more. V is TRBV18 and J is TRBJ1-1; D uncertain. From germline, CDR1 is KGHSH and CDR2 LQKENI. Trimming left V 1 base short and J 4 bases short, with 10 bases between. The CDR3 length is 14 residues. The chain's CDR3 is CASSPRAASTEAFF. DNA for the CDR3: TGTGCCAGCTCACCACGGGCAGCCAGCACTGAAGCTTTCTTT.

This clonotype has at least ten counts. V and J are TRBV19 and TRBJ2-1, with 9 positions matching TRBD2. The CDR3 runs to 16 residues. Looked up from germline, CDR1 is LNHDA and CDR2 is SQIVND (reference sequence). V was pared by 6 bases and J by 3 bases, with 9 bases of the junction left unmatched. CDR3 residues: CASSFYRLADYNEQFF. The CDR3 nucleotides are TGTGCCAGTAGCTTCTATAGACTAGCGGACTACAATGAGCAGTTCTTC.

This clonotype was counted ten times or more. The gene calls are TRBV7-9 and TRBJ2-3; D is uncertain. The CDR3 covers 14 residues. The germline gives CDR1 SEHNR, CDR2 FQNEAQ (reference sequence). Trimming took off 1 base at V and 4 bases at J, with 9 bases between the two ends. The CDR3 nucleotides are TGTGCCAGCAGCTTAGGTCGAAACGCAGATACGCAGTATTTT. Its protein product is CASSLGRNADTQYF.

Ten or more counts support this clonotype. The rearrangement links TRBV5-8 to TRBJ1-1; D is ambiguous. Trimming took off 5 bases at V and 6 bases at J, with 5 bases between the two ends. The length of the CDR3 is 10 residues. Germline V lookup: CDR1 SGHTS, CDR2 YDEGEE. The CDR3 DNA sequence: TGTGCCAGCAGTTGGTCTGAAGCTTTCTTT. Its protein is CASSWSEAFF.

This clonotype has ten or more counts. The chain combines TRBV3-1 with TRBJ2-7; D unresolved. CDR1 and CDR2 from the germline V gene are LGHDT and YNNKEL (reference sequence). The CDR3 extends over 14 amino acids. The V and J ends lost 4 bases and 7 bases respectively, with 17 bases between them. In DNA, the CDR3 is TGTGCCAGCAGCCTCACCCAAGGCTACGTGGAGCAGTACTTC. It translates to CASSLTQGYVEQYF.

This clonotype appeared many times. This chain links TRBV9 with TRBJ1-1; possibly TRBD1 for D (5 bases). From germline, CDR1 is SGDLS and CDR2 YYNGEE. Trimming took off 3 bases at V and 1 base at J, with 10 bases between the two ends. The CDR3 loop spans 14 amino acids. CDR3 sequence (DNA): TGTGCCAGCAGCGCGGGACGGAAGAACACTGAAGCTTTCTTT. It encodes CASSAGRKNTEAFF.

This clonotype was counted many times. The chain couples TRBV7-9 to TRBJ2-1; 7 bases match TRBD1. Trimming at V came to 1 base and at J to 8 bases, leaving 11 bases not matched to a gene. Germline V gene sequence: CDR1 SEHNR, CDR2 FQNEAQ (reference sequence). CDR3 size: 16 residues. The CDR3 DNA follows: TGTGCCAGCAGCTTAGGGTTCGGGACAGCAGGAGATGAGCAGTTCTTC. Translated: CASSLGFGTAGDEQFF.

This clonotype was seen a single time. The J gene is TRBJ2-7, the V gene TRBV27; 9 bases map to TRBD1. The germline V gene has CDR1 MNHEY and CDR2 SMNVEV (reference sequence). The CDR3 runs to 13 residues. V dropped 8 bases and J dropped 2; count of bases not matched to a gene: 4. The CDR3: CASRRTGAYEQYF. The CDR3 region has the DNA TGTGCCAGCCGTCGGACAGGGGCCTACGAGCAGTACTTC.

The gene calls are TRBV20-1 and TRBJ2-3; D is unclear. The closer fit of TRBJ1-5 to the DNA end suggests the J call may be wrong. This CDR3 has 12 residues. Germline CDR1 reads DFQATT; CDR2 reads SNEGSKA (reference sequence). CDR3 sequence reads: CSARSIGDTQHF. In DNA, the CDR3 is TGCAGTGCCCGCTCCATAGGCGATACGCAGCATTTT.

Comment on this clonotype: Just one base apart from a much larger clone, this may be a read error. J is TRBJ2-5 and V is TRBV28; D is unclear. This CDR3 is built from 16 residues. V lost 2 bases and J lost 13, with 26 bases in between. The germline V gene has CDR1 MDHEN and CDR2 SYDVKM. The CDR3 DNA is TGTGCCAGCAGTTTAGGGGTCAGTTTGAGTGGGTCGCCGCGGTACTTC. Its protein is CASSLGVSLSGSPRYF. Supplemented by reference TRBV28 and TRBJ2-5, the full variable domain reads DVKVTQSSRYLVKRTGEKVFLECVQDMDHENMFWYRQDPGLGLRLIYFSYDVKMKEKGDIPEGYSVSREKKERFSLILESASTNQTSMYLCASSLGVSLSGSPRYFGPGTRLLVL.

In this sample, this clonotype turned up many times. V usage is TRBV28 and J usage is TRBJ2-4, with TRBD2 matching over 7 bases. The germline V gene encodes CDR1 MDHEN and CDR2 SYDVKM. J was trimmed by 0 bases and V by 3 bases; bases with no gene match: 5. The CDR3 is 16 residues long. In DNA form, the CDR3 reads TGTGCCAGCAGTTTGGGAGGGCTTGGAGCCAAAAACATTCAGTACTTC. Residues: CASSLGGLGAKNIQYF.

This clonotype was recorded many times. V is TRBV5-1 and J is TRBJ2-7; D ambiguous. The CDR3 loop spans 13 amino acids. V was shortened by 1 base and J by 2 bases, with 7 bases between the two germline ends. CDR1 and CDR2 from the germline V gene are SGHRS and YFSETQ. The CDR3 coding sequence is TGCGCCAGCAGCTTGCGGAGCCCCTACGAGCAGTACTTC. Its translation is CASSLRSPYEQYF.

The table lists this clonotype with many counts. This rearrangement joins TRBV5-6 to TRBJ2-2; D call uncertain. Per the germline V gene, CDR1 is SGHDT and CDR2 is YYEEEE. V was shortened by 0 bases and J by 0 bases, with 6 bases between the two germline ends. This CDR3 is 15 amino acids long. CDR3 protein: CASSLDRTNTGELFF. The CDR3 nucleotides read TGTGCCAGCAGCTTGGACAGAACGAACACCGGGGAGCTGTTTTTT.

In its sample, this clonotype was seen many times. The rearrangement uses TRBV6-2 or TRBV6-3 and TRBJ2-3; D not resolved. This CDR3 is built from 13 residues. Germline V gene sequence: CDR1 MNHEY, CDR2 SVGEGT. V was shortened by 2 bases and J by 3 bases, with 6 bases between the two germline ends. As DNA, the CDR3 is TGTGCCAGCAGTTACCTACGGACAGATACGCAGTATTTT. Its translation is CASSYLRTDTQYF.